The 32 T cell receptor beta chains below all came from one sample that was sequenced in a study of T cell responses to AZD1222 COVID-19 vaccine. Generated by immunoSEQ multiplex PCR, the TCRdb table keeps only in-frame clones and is missing some. The sample lists tens of thousands of clones; roughly 80% were seen once. The material sequenced was peripheral blood, taken 28 days after the second AZD1222 dose. These receptors all come from an adult who received the AZD1222 COVID-19 vaccine.

The chain recombines TRBV5-4 with TRBJ2-3; 11 bases match TRBD2. CDR1 is SGHNT and CDR2 is YYREEE in the germline V gene (reference sequence). The V gene end was trimmed by 1 base and the J gene end by 6 bases; junction bases not matched to a gene: 7. The CDR3 has 16 amino acids. CDR3 coding DNA: TGTGCCAGCAGCTTGTCTTTTAGCGGGGGGGCGGATACGCAGTATTTT. It translates to CASSLSFSGGADTQYF.

The chain carries TRBV4-2 and TRBJ1-2; no clear D. The CDR3 contains 15 residues. The germline CDR1 and CDR2 sequences are LGHNA and YNFKEQ. Trimming cost V 0 bases and J 9 bases, with 17 bases left between them. CDR3 nucleotide sequence: TGTGCCAGCAGCCAAGATATCGGGATCGGGCTCCGCTACACCTTC. Translation: CASSQDIGIGLRYTF.

In this sample, this clone turned up a few times. This sequence joins TRBV28 and TRBJ2-7; D not certain. The germline V and J ends were trimmed by 4 bases and 3 bases, with 7 bases remaining between them. Germline CDR1 and CDR2: MDHEN and SYDVKM. The CDR3 has 12 amino acids. The CDR3 nucleotides are TGTGCCAGCAGTTCTGGAAACTACGAGCAGTACTTC. As protein: CASSSGNYEQYF.

This clone was detected once. The gene calls are TRBV12-5 and TRBJ1-4; D not resolved. Germline loops: CDR1 LGHNT, CDR2 FRNRAP. The CDR3 is 12 residues long. In DNA, the CDR3 is TGTCCAAGGCCGCGGAGGGAAGAAAAACTGTTTTTT. The encoded protein is CPRPRREEKLFF. The whole variable domain, remainder taken from reference TRBV12-5 and TRBJ1-4, is DARVTQTPRHKVTEMGQEVTMRCQPILGHNTVFWYRQTMMQGLELLAYFRNRAPLDDSGMPKDRFSAEMPDATLATLKIQPSEPRDSAVYFCPRPRREEKLFFGSGTQLSVL.

The rearrangement uses TRBV9 and TRBJ2-1; D is unresolved. CDR3 length: 12 amino acids. The germline CDR1 and CDR2 sequences are SGDLS and YYNGEE. V was shortened by 0 bases and J by 12 bases, with 10 bases between the two germline ends. CDR3 sequence: CASSVGEDLQFF. The CDR3 bases are TGTGCCAGCAGCGTAGGAGAAGATCTGCAGTTCTTC.

The rearrangement joins TRBV3-1 (or the pseudogene TRBV3-2) to TRBJ1-5; D remains unclear. The V gene lost 2 bases and the J gene lost 7 bases, with 9 bases spanning the gap. The CDR3 contains 13 residues. Per germline, CDR1 LGHDT and CDR2 YNNKEL (reference sequence). The CDR3 loop is CASSQNGFQPQHF. For the CDR3, the DNA is TGTGCCAGCAGCCAAAACGGATTCCAGCCCCAGCATTTT.

CDR3 residues: CASSLQRGALHF. For the CDR3, the DNA is TGTGCCAGCAGTTTGCAGAGAGGGGCCCTCCACTTT. The chain is built from TRBV27 and TRBJ1-6, with D tentatively TRBD1 (5 bases). In germline, CDR1 is MNHEY, CDR2 SMNVEV (reference sequence). Trimming pared 3 bases from V and 14 bases from J, leaving 11 bases between. This CDR3 comprises 12 residues.

V and J are TRBV19 and TRBJ1-2, with D perhaps matching TRBD1 (5 bases). Germline lookup yields CDR1 LNHDA and CDR2 SQIVND (reference sequence). This CDR3 is 14 amino acids long. V gave up 8 bases and J gave up 1 base, with 14 bases separating them. The CDR3 loop reads CASQYVGVNYGYTF. DNA of the CDR3: TGTGCCAGTCAGTATGTAGGGGTTAACTATGGCTACACCTTC.

This chain joins TRBV28 and TRBJ2-1; 8 bases match TRBD1. This CDR3 has 15 amino acids. J gave up 1 base and V 4 bases, and 3 bases lay outside the gene matches. Looked up from germline, CDR1 is MDHEN and CDR2 is SYDVKM. Written as DNA, the CDR3 is TGTGCCAGCAGTTCCGGACAGGGATCCTACAATGAGCAGTTCTTC. Encoded protein: CASSSGQGSYNEQFF.

V gene TRBV20-1 combines with J gene TRBJ1-1; D is unresolved. The CDR3 extends over 11 amino acids. The V end lost 3 bases, the J end lost 11 bases, and 13 bases lay between the germline ends. CDR1 is DFQATT and CDR2 is SNEGSKA in the germline V gene (reference sequence). The CDR3 DNA follows: TGCAGTGCTAGTCTGGGTGAGGCGGCTTTCTTT. Protein sequence: CSASLGEAAFF.

The rearrangement joins TRBV7-8 to TRBJ1-4; D possibly corresponds to TRBD1 (6 bases). The V gene lost 2 bases and the J gene lost 8 bases, with 18 bases spanning the gap. This CDR3 has 16 amino acids. Germline CDR1 and CDR2: SGHVS and FQNEAQ. The CDR3 protein is CASSLLFGQTAEKLFF. CDR3 nucleotides: TGTGCCAGCAGCTTACTTTTCGGACAGACGGCCGAAAAACTGTTTTTT.

In DNA, the CDR3 is TGTGCCAGCAGCCCCCGGGCAGGGCGCGAGCAGTACGTC. As protein: CASSPRAGREQYV. The chain uses TRBV3-1 (or the pseudogene TRBV3-2) and TRBJ2-7; perhaps TRBD1 as D (5 bases). From germline, CDR1 is LGHDT and CDR2 YNNKEL (reference sequence). The CDR3 loop spans 13 amino acids. The V gene lost 4 bases and the J gene lost 6 bases, with 13 bases spanning the gap.

The chain couples TRBV7-2 to TRBJ2-5, with TRBD2 matching over 7 bases. V trimming: 5 bases; J trimming: 4 bases; junction bases outside the gene matches: 7. Germline CDR1 and CDR2: SGHTA and FQGNSA. CDR3 size: 14 residues. The CDR3 reads CASSVRLAGETQYF. The CDR3 DNA is TGTGCCAGCAGCGTTAGACTAGCCGGAGAGACCCAGTACTTC.

The chain links TRBV12-5 to TRBJ2-1; 9 positions match TRBD2. V was pared by 1 base and J by 6 bases, with 10 bases of the junction left unmatched. The CDR3 is 17 residues long. Germline V gene sequence: CDR1 LGHNT, CDR2 FRNRAP. The CDR3 DNA reads TGTGCTAGTGGTTTGGGCCTGGCTAGCGGGGCGACCAATGAGCAGTTCTTC. Its protein product is CASGLGLASGATNEQFF. Filled out from reference TRBV12-5 and TRBJ2-1, the complete variable domain reads DARVTQTPRHKVTEMGQEVTMRCQPILGHNTVFWYRQTMMQGLELLAYFRNRAPLDDSGMPKDRFSAEMPDATLATLKIQPSEPRDSAVYFCASGLGLASGATNEQFFGPGTRLTVL.

This clone was seen a few times. The CDR3 spells CASSGTVYTGELFF. Written as DNA, the CDR3 is TGTGCCAGCAGCGGGACAGTTTACACCGGGGAGCTGTTTTTT. This chain connects TRBV9 to TRBJ2-2; possibly TRBD1 for D (6 bases). V shed 3 bases and J shed 3 bases, with 9 bases lying between them. The CDR3 consists of 14 residues. The V gene's germline CDR1 is SGDLS and CDR2 YYNGEE.

The chain couples TRBV6-4 to TRBJ2-1; 9 bases fit TRBD2. CDR1 is MRHNA and CDR2 is SNTAGT in the germline V gene. Trimming cost V 7 bases and J 5 bases; bases outside gene matches: 15. The CDR3 sequence is 17 residues long. The CDR3 sequence is CASTRPAGGPRHNEQFF. In DNA, the CDR3 is TGTGCCAGCACTCGTCCGGCGGGGGGGCCACGACACAATGAGCAGTTCTTC.

The chain has TRBV7-8 and TRBJ2-1; a weak D match, TRBD2 (5 bases). With 3 bases removed from V and 8 bases from J, the gap between germline ends came to 11 bases. CDR1 and CDR2 from the germline V gene are SGHVS and FQNEAQ. This CDR3 spans 13 amino acids. This CDR3 reads CASSFREFDEQFF. The CDR3 DNA follows: TGTGCCAGCAGCTTTAGGGAGTTCGATGAGCAGTTCTTC. Using reference TRBV7-8 and TRBJ2-1 for the parts outside the CDR3, the full variable domain is GAGVSQSPRYKVAKRGQDVALRCDPISGHVSLFWYQQALGQGPEFLTYFQNEAQLDKSGLPSDRFFAERPEGSVSTLKIQRTQQEDSAVYLCASSFREFDEQFFGPGTRLTVL.

V usage is TRBV30 and J usage is TRBJ1-6; 7 nucleotides line up with TRBD1. The CDR3 consists of 14 residues. Per the germline V gene, CDR1 is GTSNPN and CDR2 is SVGIG (reference sequence). Trimming removed 2 bases from V and 5 bases from J; junction bases left unmatched: 3. This CDR3 is CAWSLGQNNSPLHF. In nucleotides, the CDR3 is TGTGCCTGGAGTCTGGGACAGAATAATTCACCCCTCCACTTT.

CDR3 sequence: CASSETGRLETQYF. The CDR3 DNA reads TGTGCCAGCAGTGAGACAGGGAGATTAGAGACCCAGTACTTC. This chain links TRBV25-1 with TRBJ2-5, with TRBD1 matching 7 bases. The CDR3 has 14 amino acids. With V trimmed by 3 bases and J by 4 bases, 5 bases remained unmatched. Looked up from germline, CDR1 is MGHDK and CDR2 is SYGVNS.

The rearrangement uses TRBV7-2 and TRBJ2-7; 8 positions match TRBD2. CDR3 length: 15 residues. CDR1 and CDR2 (germline): SGHTA, FQGNSA. With 0 bases clipped from V and 7 bases from J, the junction kept 8 bases outside the gene matches. Written as DNA, the CDR3 is TGTGCCAGCAGCTTAGCGCTTCAAGCGGGAGAAGAGCAGTACTTC. Residues: CASSLALQAGEEQYF. The full variable domain, in which reference TRBV7-2 and TRBJ2-7 provide the parts outside the CDR3, is GAGVSQSPSNKVTEKGKDVELRCDPISGHTALYWYRQSLGQGLEFLIYFQGNSAPDKSGLPSDRFSAERTGGSVSTLTIQRTQQEDSAVYLCASSLALQAGEEQYFGPGTRLTVT.

The V call is TRBV11-2, the J call TRBJ1-1; TRBD1 agrees at 8 bases. The CDR3 is 16 amino acids. Germline V gives CDR1 SGHAT, CDR2 FQNNGV. V lost 0 bases to trimming and J lost 0 bases; unmatched junction nucleotides: 3. The CDR3 coding sequence is TGTGCCAGCAGCTTAGAAGCAGGGGGCATGAACACTGAAGCTTTCTTT. This sequence encodes CASSLEAGGMNTEAFF.

The table lists this clone with a count of one. This chain connects TRBV27 to TRBJ1-2, with TRBD1 as a possible D gene (6 bases). The germline V gene encodes CDR1 MNHEY and CDR2 SMNVEV (reference sequence). The V and J ends lost 8 bases and 7 bases respectively, with 14 bases between them. The CDR3 runs to 12 residues. The CDR3 nucleotides read TGTGCCAGCGGGGACACCGTCTCTGGCTACACCTTC. Its translation: CASGDTVSGYTF.

This chain uses TRBV24-1 with TRBJ2-5, with D perhaps matching TRBD1 or TRBD2 (6 bases each). Per germline, CDR1 KGHDR and CDR2 SFDVKD. The CDR3 runs to 14 residues. The V end was cut by 5 bases, the J end by 5 bases, with 14 bases between. The CDR3 bases are TGTGCCACCAGTGGGACACAGGGAGGTGAGACCCAGTACTTC. Translation gives CATSGTQGGETQYF.

This clone counts as medium-sized. The same CDR3 also results from other DNA sequences found in this sample. The rearrangement links TRBV19 to TRBJ2-1, with D unclear. V lost 1 base and J 5 bases, leaving 3 bases between the germline ends. Per germline, CDR1 LNHDA and CDR2 SQIVND (reference sequence). The CDR3 has 12 residues. The CDR3 region is CASSIGDNEQFF. The DNA of the CDR3 is TGTGCCAGTAGTATAGGCGACAATGAGCAGTTCTTC.

This sequence joins TRBV28 and TRBJ1-3; maybe TRBD1 (5 bases). V was cut by 5 bases and J by 4 bases, with 12 bases left in between. The germline gives CDR1 MDHEN, CDR2 SYDVKM. The length of the CDR3 is 14 residues. The CDR3 region is CASSPSRQGNTIYF. DNA for the CDR3: TGTGCCAGCAGTCCCAGCCGACAGGGAAACACCATATATTTT.

The V call is TRBV11-2, the J call TRBJ1-1; D is perhaps TRBD1 (6 bases). CDR1 is SGHAT, CDR2 FQNNGV, per germline. The V end lost 5 bases, the J end lost 4 bases, and 20 bases lay between the germline ends. This CDR3 contains 16 residues. The CDR3 DNA is TGTGCCAGCAGCCGGCTGGGGGGGGCGTATACCACTGAAGCTTTCTTT. Translating it yields CASSRLGGAYTTEAFF.

V is TRBV27 and J is TRBJ1-4; D is uncertain. Trimming removed 3 bases at V and 7 bases at J, with 6 bases between. The CDR3 totals 12 residues. Germline V lookup: CDR1 MNHEY, CDR2 SMNVEV (reference sequence). The CDR3 reads CASSFYGEKLFF. The CDR3 region has the DNA TGTGCCAGCAGTTTCTATGGTGAAAAACTGTTTTTT.

The genes are TRBV21-1 and TRBJ2-7; the DNA was not used to check the table's D call, TRBD2. TRBV21-1 is flagged as a pseudogene. The CDR3 runs to 16 residues. CDR3 sequence: CASSKYGGFSSYEQYV. DNA for the CDR3: TGTGCCAGCAGCAAATATGGGGGGTTCAGTTCCTACGAGCAGTACGTC.

The chain uses TRBV10-3 and TRBJ2-7, with 9 positions matching TRBD2. The ends lost 0 bases at V and 0 bases at J; junction bases unmatched: 3. Germline V gene sequence: CDR1 ENHRY, CDR2 SYGVKD. The CDR3 totals 16 residues. The CDR3 DNA reads TGTGCCATCAGTGAGTCTGGCGGGAGGGCCTCCTACGAGCAGTACTTC. It codes for CAISESGGRASYEQYF.

V is TRBV5-6 and J is TRBJ2-7; no definite D call. Germline V gives CDR1 SGHDT, CDR2 YYEEEE. Trimming took 4 bases from V and 2 from J, leaving 19 bases between them. The CDR3 is 16 amino acids. CDR3 sequence: CASSPRASTITYEQYV. CDR3 nucleotide sequence: TGTGCCAGCAGCCCAAGGGCAAGTACGATTACCTACGAGCAGTACGTC.

The chain links TRBV7-9 to TRBJ2-3, with a tentative D call TRBD1 (5 bases). CDR1 SEHNR and CDR2 FQNEAQ come from the germline V gene (reference sequence). This CDR3 has 15 amino acids. V was cut by 10 bases and J by 4 bases, with 21 bases left in between. The CDR3 spells CATRIGAPWADTQYF. CDR3 bases: TGTGCCACCCGAATAGGGGCCCCGTGGGCAGATACGCAGTATTTT.

The J gene is TRBJ2-1, the V gene TRBV11-3, with a weak D call TRBD2 (6 bases). This CDR3 has 15 amino acids. The germline V gene has CDR1 SGHNT and CDR2 YENEEA. V lost 5 bases to trimming and J lost 6 bases, with 17 bases between them. Here the CDR3 DNA reads TGTGCCAGCAGCCTCTCGGACTACCCTGGCAATGAGCAGTTCTTC. Encoded protein: CASSLSDYPGNEQFF.